This T cell receptor (beta chain) was sequenced for a study of technical replicates of blood from a handful of donors. This table comes from immunoSEQ multiplex PCR, and its TCRdb copy is limited to in-frame clones, with some not included. This table holds under 75,000 clones, approximately 94% found once. J gave up 6 bases and V 9 bases, and 4 bases lay outside the gene matches. This CDR3 contains 12 residues. Per germline, CDR1 ENHRY and CDR2 SYGVKD. This TCR was sampled from a human donor in good health. Sequencing input: T cells isolated from PBMCs. The chain is built from TRBV10-3 and TRBJ2-4; 8 bases line up with TRBD1. The CDR3 region has the DNA TGTGCCATAGGAACAGGGGGAAACATTCAGTACTTC. Amino acid sequence: CAIGTGGNIQYF.